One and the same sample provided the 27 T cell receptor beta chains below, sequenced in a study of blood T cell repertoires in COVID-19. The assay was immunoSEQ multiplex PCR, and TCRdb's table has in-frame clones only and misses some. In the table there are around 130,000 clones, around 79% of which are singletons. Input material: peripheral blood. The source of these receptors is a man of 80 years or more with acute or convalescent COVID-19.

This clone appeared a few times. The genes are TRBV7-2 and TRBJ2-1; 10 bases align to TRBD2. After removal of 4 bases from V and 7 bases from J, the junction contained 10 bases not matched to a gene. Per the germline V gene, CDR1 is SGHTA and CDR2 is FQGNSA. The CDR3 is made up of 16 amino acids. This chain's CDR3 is CASSSMSGGARNEQFF. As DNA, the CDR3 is TGTGCCAGCAGCTCAATGAGCGGGGGGGCCCGAAATGAGCAGTTCTTC. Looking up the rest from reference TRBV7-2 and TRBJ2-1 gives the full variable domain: GAGVSQSPSNKVTEKGKDVELRCDPISGHTALYWYRQSLGQGLEFLIYFQGNSAPDKSGLPSDRFSAERTGGSVSTLTIQRTQQEDSAVYLCASSSMSGGARNEQFFGPGTRLTVL.

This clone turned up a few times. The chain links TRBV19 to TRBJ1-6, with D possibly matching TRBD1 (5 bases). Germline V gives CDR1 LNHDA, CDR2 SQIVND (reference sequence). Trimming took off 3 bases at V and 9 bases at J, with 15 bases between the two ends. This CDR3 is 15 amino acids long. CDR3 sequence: CASSIQDRQGSPLHF. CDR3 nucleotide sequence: TGTGCCAGTAGTATCCAGGATCGTCAGGGTTCACCCCTCCACTTT.

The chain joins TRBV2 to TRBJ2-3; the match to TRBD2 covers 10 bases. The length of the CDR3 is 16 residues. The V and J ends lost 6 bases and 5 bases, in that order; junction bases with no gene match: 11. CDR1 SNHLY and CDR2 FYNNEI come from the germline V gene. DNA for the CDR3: TGTGCCAGCAGACGAGGCTTAGCGGGGGGACAAGATACGCAGTATTTT. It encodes CASRRGLAGGQDTQYF.

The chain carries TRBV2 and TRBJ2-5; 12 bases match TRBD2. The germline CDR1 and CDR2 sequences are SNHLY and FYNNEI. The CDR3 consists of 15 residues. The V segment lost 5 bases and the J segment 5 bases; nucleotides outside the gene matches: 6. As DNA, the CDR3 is TGTGCCAGCAGTCCCGCCGGGACTAGCGGGGAGACCCAGTACTTC. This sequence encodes CASSPAGTSGETQYF.

CDR3 nucleotides: TGTGCCAGCAGCTTGGATTTAGCGGGGGGTACCACAGATACGCAGTATTTT. Translating gives CASSLDLAGGTTDTQYF. The V call is TRBV5-4, the J call TRBJ2-3, with TRBD2 identical over 10 bases. This CDR3 has 17 amino acids. Germline V gene lookup returns CDR1 SGHNT and CDR2 YYREEE (reference sequence). J was trimmed by 2 bases and V by 0 bases; bases with no gene match: 6.

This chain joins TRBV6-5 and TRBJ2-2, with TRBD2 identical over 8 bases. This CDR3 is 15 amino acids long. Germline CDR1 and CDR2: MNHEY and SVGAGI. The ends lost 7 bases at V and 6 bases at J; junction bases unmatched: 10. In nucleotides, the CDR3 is TGTGCCAGCACCACCTCCGCGGGGGGCTCCGGGGAGCTGTTTTTT. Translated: CASTTSAGGSGELFF.

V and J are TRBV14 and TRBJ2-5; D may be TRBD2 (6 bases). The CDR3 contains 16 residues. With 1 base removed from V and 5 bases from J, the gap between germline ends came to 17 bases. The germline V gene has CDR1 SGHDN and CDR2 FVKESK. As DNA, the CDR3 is TGTGCCAGCAGCCAAGGGTGGTCGGGACTGGGGGAGACCCAGTACTTC. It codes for CASSQGWSGLGETQYF.

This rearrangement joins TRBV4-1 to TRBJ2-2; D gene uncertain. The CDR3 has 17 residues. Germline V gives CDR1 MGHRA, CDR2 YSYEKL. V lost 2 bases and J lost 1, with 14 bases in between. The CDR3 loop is CASSQNLVGKNTGELFF. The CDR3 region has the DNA TGCGCCAGCAGCCAAAATCTCGTGGGCAAGAACACCGGGGAGCTGTTTTTT.

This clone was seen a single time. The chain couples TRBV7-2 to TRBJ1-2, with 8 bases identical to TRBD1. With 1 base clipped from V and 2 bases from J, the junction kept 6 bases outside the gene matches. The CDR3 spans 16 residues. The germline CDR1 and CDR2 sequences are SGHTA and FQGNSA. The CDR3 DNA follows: TGTGCCAGCAGCTTAGGGGGACGACAGGGGAACTATGGCTACACCTTC. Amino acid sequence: CASSLGGRQGNYGYTF.

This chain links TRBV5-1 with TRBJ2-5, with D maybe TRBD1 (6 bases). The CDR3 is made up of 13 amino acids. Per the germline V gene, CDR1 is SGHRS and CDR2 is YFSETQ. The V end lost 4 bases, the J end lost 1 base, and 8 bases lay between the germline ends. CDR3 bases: TGCGCCAGCAGCCAGGGGAGCCAAGAGACCCAGTACTTC. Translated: CASSQGSQETQYF.

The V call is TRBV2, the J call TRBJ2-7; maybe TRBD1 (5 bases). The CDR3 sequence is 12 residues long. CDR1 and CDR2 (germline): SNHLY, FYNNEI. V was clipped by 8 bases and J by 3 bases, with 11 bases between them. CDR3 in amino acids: CASLTEDYEQYF. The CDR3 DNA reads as TGTGCCAGCCTGACAGAAGACTACGAGCAGTACTTC.

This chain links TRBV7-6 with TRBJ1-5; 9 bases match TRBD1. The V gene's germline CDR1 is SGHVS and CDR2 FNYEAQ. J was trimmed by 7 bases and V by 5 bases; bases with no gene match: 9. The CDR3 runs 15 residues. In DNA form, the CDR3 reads TGTGCCAGCAGCCCCGTACAGGGGGCTAAACAGCCCCAGCATTTT. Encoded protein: CASSPVQGAKQPQHF.

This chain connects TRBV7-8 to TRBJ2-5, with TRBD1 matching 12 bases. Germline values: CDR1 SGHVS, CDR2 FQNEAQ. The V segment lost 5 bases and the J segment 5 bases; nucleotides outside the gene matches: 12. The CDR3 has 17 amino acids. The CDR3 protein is CASSQRDRGPTIETQYF. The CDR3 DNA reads TGTGCCAGCAGCCAGAGGGACAGGGGGCCAACCATCGAGACCCAGTACTTC.

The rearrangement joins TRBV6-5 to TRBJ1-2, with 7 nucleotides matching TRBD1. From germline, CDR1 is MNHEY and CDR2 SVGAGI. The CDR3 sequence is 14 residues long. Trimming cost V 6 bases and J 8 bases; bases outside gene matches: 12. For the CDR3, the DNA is TGTGCCAGCAGACGACAGGGATTCGAGAGCGGCTACACCTTC. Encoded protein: CASRRQGFESGYTF.

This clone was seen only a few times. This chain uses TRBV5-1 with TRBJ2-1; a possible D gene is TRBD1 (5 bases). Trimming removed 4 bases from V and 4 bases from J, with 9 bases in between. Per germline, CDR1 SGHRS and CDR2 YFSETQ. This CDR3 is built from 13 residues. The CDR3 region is CASSPRQYNEQFF. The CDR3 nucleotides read TGCGCCAGCAGCCCCCGACAGTACAATGAGCAGTTCTTC.

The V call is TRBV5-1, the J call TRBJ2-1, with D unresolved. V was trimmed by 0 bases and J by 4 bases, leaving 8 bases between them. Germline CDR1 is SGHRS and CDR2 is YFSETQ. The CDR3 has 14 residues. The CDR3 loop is CASSLVGLYNEQFF. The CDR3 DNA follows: TGCGCCAGCAGCTTGGTCGGTCTTTACAATGAGCAGTTCTTC.

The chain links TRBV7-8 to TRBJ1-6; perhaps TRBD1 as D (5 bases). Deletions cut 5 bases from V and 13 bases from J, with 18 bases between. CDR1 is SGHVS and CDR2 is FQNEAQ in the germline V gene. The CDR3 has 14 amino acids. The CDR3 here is CASSPDGGELPLHF. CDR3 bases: TGTGCCAGCAGCCCTGACGGAGGGGAGCTTCCCCTCCACTTT.

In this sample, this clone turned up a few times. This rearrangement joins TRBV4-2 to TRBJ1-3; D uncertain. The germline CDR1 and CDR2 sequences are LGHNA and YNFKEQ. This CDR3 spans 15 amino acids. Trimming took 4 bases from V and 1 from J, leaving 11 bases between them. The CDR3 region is CASSPRAGSGNTIYF. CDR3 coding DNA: TGTGCCAGCAGCCCCCGGGCGGGATCTGGAAACACCATATATTTT.

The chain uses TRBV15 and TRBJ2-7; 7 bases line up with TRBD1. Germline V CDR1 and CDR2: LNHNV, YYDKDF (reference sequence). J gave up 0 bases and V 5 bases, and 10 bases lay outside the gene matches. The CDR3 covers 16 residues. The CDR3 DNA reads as TGTGCCACCAGCTCGCCCCGACAGGGAAGCTCCTACGAGCAGTACTTC. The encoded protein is CATSSPRQGSSYEQYF. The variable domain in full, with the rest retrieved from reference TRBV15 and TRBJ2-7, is DAMVIQNPRYQVTQFGKPVTLSCSQTLNHNVMYWYQQKSSQAPKLLFHYYDKDFNNEADTPDNFQSRRPNTSFCFLDIRSPGLGDTAMYLCATSSPRQGSSYEQYFGPGTRLTVT.

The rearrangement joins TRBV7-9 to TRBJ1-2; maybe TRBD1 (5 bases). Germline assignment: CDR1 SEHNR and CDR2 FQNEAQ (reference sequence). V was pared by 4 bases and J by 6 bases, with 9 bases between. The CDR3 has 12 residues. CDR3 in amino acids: CASSSRVHGYTF. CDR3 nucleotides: TGTGCCAGCAGCTCCAGGGTGCATGGCTACACCTTC.

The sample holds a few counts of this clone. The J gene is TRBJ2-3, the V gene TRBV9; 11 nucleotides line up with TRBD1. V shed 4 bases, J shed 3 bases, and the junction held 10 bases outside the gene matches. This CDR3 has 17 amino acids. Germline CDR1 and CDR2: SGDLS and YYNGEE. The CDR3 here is CASSPQGQGVGTDTQYF. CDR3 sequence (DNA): TGTGCCAGCAGCCCCCAGGGACAGGGGGTGGGAACAGATACGCAGTATTTT.

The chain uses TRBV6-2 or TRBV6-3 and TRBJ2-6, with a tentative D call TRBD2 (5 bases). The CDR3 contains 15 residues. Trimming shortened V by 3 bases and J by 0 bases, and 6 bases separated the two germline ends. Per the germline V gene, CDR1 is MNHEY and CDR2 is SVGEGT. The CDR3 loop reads CASSYGSSGANVLTF. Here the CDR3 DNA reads TGTGCCAGCAGTTATGGGAGCTCTGGGGCCAACGTCCTGACTTTC.

CDR3 sequence (DNA): TGTGCCAGCAGCCACTTAGAGGGTGAGCAGTTCTTC. Translation gives CASSHLEGEQFF. The chain combines TRBV3-1 (or the pseudogene TRBV3-2) with TRBJ2-1; weak D call: TRBD2 (5 bases). Germline V gives CDR1 LGHDT, CDR2 YNNKEL (reference sequence). This CDR3 region has 12 residues. With 3 bases removed from V and 9 bases from J, the gap between germline ends came to 9 bases.

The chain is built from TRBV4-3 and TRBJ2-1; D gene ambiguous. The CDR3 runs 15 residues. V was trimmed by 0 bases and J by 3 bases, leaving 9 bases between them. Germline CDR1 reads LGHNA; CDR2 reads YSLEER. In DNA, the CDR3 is TGCGCCAGCAGCCAAGAAGGTTACAGCTACAATGAGCAGTTCTTC. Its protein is CASSQEGYSYNEQFF.

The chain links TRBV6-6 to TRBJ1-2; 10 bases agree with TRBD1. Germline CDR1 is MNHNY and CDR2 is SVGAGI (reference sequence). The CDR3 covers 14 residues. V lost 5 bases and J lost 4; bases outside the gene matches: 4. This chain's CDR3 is CASSARDRGYGYTF. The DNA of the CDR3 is TGTGCCAGCAGTGCCCGGGACAGGGGCTATGGCTACACCTTC.

The CDR3 here is CASSGGPELSYNEQFF. The CDR3 nucleotides read TGTGCCAGCAGCGGAGGTCCAGAACTCTCCTACAATGAGCAGTTCTTC. This chain links TRBV7-2 with TRBJ2-1, with D maybe TRBD2 (5 bases). Germline lookup yields CDR1 SGHTA and CDR2 FQGNSA. This CDR3 has 16 amino acids. The V end was cut by 5 bases, the J end by 0 bases, with 14 bases between. The whole variable domain, filled in from reference TRBV7-2 and TRBJ2-1, reads GAGVSQSPSNKVTEKGKDVELRCDPISGHTALYWYRQSLGQGLEFLIYFQGNSAPDKSGLPSDRFSAERTGGSVSTLTIQRTQQEDSAVYLCASSGGPELSYNEQFFGPGTRLTVL.

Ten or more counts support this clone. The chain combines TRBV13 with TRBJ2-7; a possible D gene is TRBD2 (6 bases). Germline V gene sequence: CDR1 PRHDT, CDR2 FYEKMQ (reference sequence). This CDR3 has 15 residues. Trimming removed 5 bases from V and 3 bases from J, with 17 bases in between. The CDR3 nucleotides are TGTGCCAGCAGCCCCCAGCGGGCAGAGCTCTACGAGCAGTACTTC. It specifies CASSPQRAELYEQYF.